This T cell receptor (beta chain) comes out of a study of siplizumab effects on memory and regulatory T cells. TCRdb's table, derived via immunoSEQ multiplex PCR, lists solely in-frame clones and lacks some. The sample holds about 87,000 clones, 85% to 90% seen once. Note on this clone: The antigen is undetermined.

Notes on the study in general: Confirmation was lacking for the suppressive function of proliferating Tregs derived from siplizumab cultures. Of the alloreactive clones, only a minor fraction mapped to unstimulated subsets.

This CDR3 region has 15 residues. Trimming pared 6 bases from V and 0 bases from J, leaving 12 bases between. Germline V CDR1 and CDR2: MNHNY, SVGAGI (reference sequence). This clonotype was obtained from a human donor in good health. Sequenced sample: CD4+ T cells sorted from blood. The J gene is TRBJ1-5, the V gene TRBV6-6; D is perhaps TRBD1 (6 bases). The CDR3 region is CASSPGGPSNQPQHF. CDR3 in DNA: TGTGCCAGCAGCCCCGGGGGCCCTAGCAATCAGCCCCAGCATTTT.